Presented here are 16 T cell receptor beta chains from one specimen sequenced in a study of T cells after yellow fever vaccination. MiXCR, run by TCRdb on the 5' RACE reads, gives a single entry per CDR3 protein. This sample yields 250,000 or so distinct CDR3 sequences, of which about 7% are seen a single time; approximately 1% belongs to the top ten. The sequenced sample was CD4+ T cells sorted from PBMCs, obtained on the day of the yellow fever booster vaccination. These receptors all come from a man aged 30 to 39 who received the YFV17D yellow fever vaccine.

This clonotype showed up many times. The rearrangement uses TRBV12-3 or TRBV12-4 and TRBJ2-2; a weak D match, TRBD1 (5 bases). V lost 1 base to trimming and J lost 0 bases, with 6 bases between them. The CDR3 sequence is 15 residues long. CDR3 in DNA: TGTGCCAGCAGTTTAGGGACAACGAACACCGGGGAGCTGTTTTTT. The encoded protein is CASSLGTTNTGELFF.

This clonotype was seen more than once but under ten times. V usage is TRBV6-5 and J usage is TRBJ2-1; D unclear. Per germline, CDR1 MNHEY and CDR2 SVGAGI. The CDR3 totals 16 residues. V lost 2 bases and J lost 8, with 19 bases in between. CDR3 residues: CASSYPPQRIRDEQFF. The DNA for the CDR3 is TGTGCCAGCAGTTACCCCCCCCAGAGGATTAGGGATGAGCAGTTCTTC.

The rearrangement links TRBV10-3 to TRBJ1-5; D gene ambiguous. CDR1 and CDR2 (germline): ENHRY, SYGVKD. The CDR3 is made up of 13 amino acids. V was pared by 3 bases and J by 1 base, with 4 bases between. The CDR3 reads CAISDGSNQPQHF. The CDR3 DNA reads TGTGCCATCAGTGACGGGAGCAATCAGCCCCAGCATTTT.

This clonotype appeared a few times. The CDR3 coding sequence is TGTGCCAGCAGCTTATGGGACACCGGGGAGCTGTTTTTT. Translating gives CASSLWDTGELFF. The rearrangement uses TRBV7-2 and TRBJ2-2; D gene unclear. With 2 bases removed from V and 3 bases from J, the gap between germline ends came to 4 bases. Germline values: CDR1 SGHTA, CDR2 FQGNSA. There are 13 residues in the CDR3.

DNA for the CDR3: TGTGCCAGCAGCTTGGTCCTCTTTACGAACAATGAGCAGTTCTTC. The encoded protein is CASSLVLFTNNEQFF. The chain couples TRBV7-2 to TRBJ2-1; no reliable D call. Germline CDR1 SGHTA, CDR2 FQGNSA. The V end lost 3 bases, the J end lost 5 bases, and 14 bases lay between the germline ends. The CDR3 is 15 amino acids.

The genes are TRBV7-6 and TRBJ2-5; 9 positions agree with TRBD1. V shed 5 bases, J shed 4 bases, and the junction held 5 bases outside the gene matches. Germline V lookup: CDR1 SGHVS, CDR2 FNYEAQ. This CDR3 comprises 14 residues. The CDR3 sequence: CASSLATGGETQYF. In DNA form, the CDR3 reads TGTGCCAGCAGCCTTGCGACAGGGGGAGAGACCCAGTACTTC.

This clonotype has more than one count but fewer than ten. This chain uses TRBV20-1 with TRBJ2-3, with D uncertain. The CDR3 is 15 residues long. V dropped 1 base and J dropped 2 bases, with 13 bases sitting between them. The germline V gene encodes CDR1 DFQATT and CDR2 SNEGSKA (reference sequence). The CDR3 loop reads CSARVWVSVTDTQYF. Here the CDR3 DNA reads TGCAGTGCTAGAGTATGGGTCAGCGTCACAGATACGCAGTATTTT.

V is TRBV5-1 and J is TRBJ2-6; no firm D call. Germline V gives CDR1 SGHRS, CDR2 YFSETQ. The CDR3 sequence is 16 residues long. V lost 2 bases and J 0 bases, leaving 9 bases between the germline ends. The CDR3 loop reads CASSFPQSSGANVLTF. The CDR3, as DNA: TGCGCCAGCAGCTTCCCCCAGAGCTCTGGGGCCAACGTCCTGACTTTC.

This clonotype was seen repeatedly, ten times or more. V usage is TRBV18 and J usage is TRBJ2-1; D is possibly TRBD1 (6 bases). The CDR3 runs 13 residues. The germline V and J ends were trimmed by 2 bases and 8 bases, with 10 bases remaining between them. The germline CDR1 and CDR2 sequences are KGHSH and LQKENI. The CDR3 DNA reads TGTGCCAGCTCACCATGGACAGCTCATGAGCAGTTCTTC. This translates into CASSPWTAHEQFF.

The rearrangement joins TRBV6-1 to TRBJ2-2; 10 nucleotides align to TRBD1. V shed 7 bases and J 4 bases; nucleotides not matched to a gene: 9. The germline V gene encodes CDR1 MNHNS and CDR2 SASEGT. The CDR3 runs to 16 residues. The CDR3 protein is CASIPRQGAFTGELFF. The CDR3 DNA reads as TGTGCCAGCATTCCGAGACAGGGGGCGTTCACCGGGGAGCTGTTTTTT.

The rearrangement uses TRBV5-4 and TRBJ2-5; no definite D call. The CDR3 has 14 residues. V lost 4 bases, J lost 5 bases, and 15 bases lay in between. The germline CDR1 and CDR2 sequences are SGHNT and YYREEE (reference sequence). The CDR3 is CASSGRAGGETQYF. CDR3 bases: TGTGCCAGCAGCGGCCGGGCAGGCGGTGAGACCCAGTACTTC.

Ten or more counts support this clonotype. The chain joins TRBV29-1 to TRBJ2-5; D is perhaps TRBD1 or TRBD2 (6 bases each). Trimming took 7 bases from V and 1 from J, leaving 16 bases between them. This CDR3 comprises 14 residues. CDR1 is SQVTM, CDR2 ANQGSEA, per germline. The CDR3 DNA sequence: TGCAGCGCCACAAGGGGGGCTTCCCAAGAGACCCAGTACTTC. Its translation is CSATRGASQETQYF.

This clonotype was counted between two and nine times. The V gene is TRBV7-9, the J gene TRBJ2-4, with 8 bases aligning to TRBD1. J gave up 0 bases and V 6 bases, and 10 bases lay outside the gene matches. Germline assignment: CDR1 SEHNR and CDR2 FQNEAQ (reference sequence). This CDR3 contains 17 residues. Here the CDR3 DNA reads TGTGCCAGCAGTAGCTTAGTGGGACAGGTAGCCAAAAACATTCAGTACTTC. This gives the protein CASSSLVGQVAKNIQYF. The whole variable domain, filled in from reference TRBV7-9 and TRBJ2-4, reads DTGVSQNPRHKITKRGQNVTFRCDPISEHNRLYWYRQTLGQGPEFLTYFQNEAQLEKSRLLSDRFSAERPKGSFSTLEIQRTEQGDSAMYLCASSSLVGQVAKNIQYFGAGTRLSVL.

This clonotype turned up a few times. V and J are TRBV30 and TRBJ2-5; maybe TRBD2 (6 bases). V was shortened by 4 bases and J by 0 bases, with 15 bases between the two germline ends. The CDR3 loop spans 15 amino acids. Germline lookup yields CDR1 GTSNPN and CDR2 SVGIG (reference sequence). The CDR3 nucleotides are TGTGCCTGGACCCTCGGACTAAAGTACCAAGAGACCCAGTACTTC. Residues: CAWTLGLKYQETQYF.

In its sample, this clonotype was seen many times. For the CDR3, the DNA is TGTGCCAGCAGTTTATCGGGGACAGGGCGCAATCAGCCCCAGCATTTT. Protein: CASSLSGTGRNQPQHF. The chain combines TRBV27 with TRBJ1-5; 9 positions match TRBD1. The length of the CDR3 is 16 residues. Trimming at V came to 0 bases and at J to 2 bases, leaving 2 bases not matched to a gene. CDR1 and CDR2 (germline): MNHEY, SMNVEV (reference sequence).

This clonotype was picked up a small number of times. This chain connects TRBV19 to TRBJ1-3; the D gene is possibly TRBD1 (6 bases). Germline V gives CDR1 LNHDA, CDR2 SQIVND (reference sequence). The CDR3 is 15 amino acids. The V end lost 7 bases, the J end lost 2 bases, and 15 bases lay between the germline ends. The CDR3 nucleotides read TGTGCCAGTATGCCCGGGACATTGGCTGGAAACACCATATATTTT. Amino acids: CASMPGTLAGNTIYF.